This T cell receptor (beta chain) is drawn from a study of T cells in Graves' hyperthyroidism and ophthalmopathy. Study background: The initial diagnosis was the point when peripheral blood was collected, ahead of any treatment.

Amplification of TCR beta CDR3 regions was performed using RNA transcripts as template. The HTBI primer set served for first-round RT-PCR of the TCR CDR3. TCRdb re-called the multiplex PCR reads through MiXCR, storing one row per CDR3 protein. There are some 650,000 distinct CDR3 sequences in the sample; approximately 16% occur only once, and more than 3% lies in the top ten. Trimming took 1 base from V and 2 from J, leaving 14 bases between them. This CDR3 contains 16 residues. CDR1 and CDR2 from the germline V gene are SNHLY and FYNNEI. Clinical symptoms, serum thyroxine and TRAb, thyroid ultrasound and orbital computed tomography were used for the diagnoses. PBMCs were sourced from approximately 9 ml fresh peripheral blood.

The sequence was collected from a woman aged 40 to 49 with Graves' ophthalmopathy. This chain connects TRBV2 to TRBJ1-2; TRBD1 might be the D (6 bases). Sequencing was done on a sample of blood. The CDR3, as DNA: TGTGCCAGCAGTGAAGTCGGGGGGCGGAACAACTATGGCTACACCTTC. It encodes CASSEVGGRNNYGYTF.